The 32 T cell receptor beta chains given below trace back to one sample, sequenced in a study of blood T cells in healthy people across ages. PCR was performed a second time for roughly 6 to 12 cycles using a sample-barcoded 5' primer and a J-beta primer mix. MiXCR was run by TCRdb on the 5' RACE reads, yielding one entry per CDR3 protein. In the table there are 1,100,000 or so distinct CDR3 sequences, less than 50% of which are singletons. The material sequenced was blood. Every receptor here comes from a woman aged 55-69 years in good health.

This chain links TRBV29-1 with TRBJ2-5; D remains unclear. The assigned J gene may be wrong: the sequence end matches TRBJ2-4 better. This CDR3 has 15 residues. CDR1 SQVTM and CDR2 ANQGSEA come from the germline V gene. CDR3 region: CSVEDLVLKKNIQYF. CDR3 nucleotide sequence: TGCAGCGTTGAAGACTTGGTTCTTAAGAAAAACATTCAGTACTTC.

The V gene is TRBV15, the J gene TRBJ2-3; TRBD2 is a possible D gene (6 bases). The V end was cut by 5 bases, the J end by 1 base, with 16 bases between. The CDR3 contains 16 residues. Germline loops: CDR1 LNHNV, CDR2 YYDKDF (reference sequence). CDR3 bases: TGTGCCACCAGCCCCACTCCTGGAGGGGGCACAGATACGCAGTATTTT. Its translation is CATSPTPGGGTDTQYF.

This clonotype was found once. The chain recombines TRBV27 with TRBJ2-3; TRBD2 aligns across 8 bases. CDR3 length equals 15 residues. Germline V CDR1 and CDR2: MNHEY, SMNVEV (reference sequence). The ends lost 7 bases at V and 0 bases at J; junction bases unmatched: 6. CDR3 sequence: CASTTRGRSTDTQYF. In nucleotides, the CDR3 is TGTGCCAGCACCACTCGCGGGAGGAGCACAGATACGCAGTATTTT.

The V gene is TRBV5-1, the J gene TRBJ1-5; D may be TRBD1 (5 bases). CDR1 is SGHRS and CDR2 is YFSETQ in the germline V gene. This CDR3 spans 13 amino acids. Trimming removed 4 bases from V and 7 bases from J, with 12 bases in between. CDR3: CASSVAWGQPQHF. CDR3 nucleotide sequence: TGCGCCAGCAGCGTGGCCTGGGGGCAGCCCCAGCATTTT.

This chain links TRBV4-1 with TRBJ2-1, with TRBD2 matching over 12 bases. The CDR3 is 16 residues long. J lost 10 bases, V lost 0 bases, and 7 bases had no gene match. Germline loops: CDR1 MGHRA, CDR2 YSYEKL. The CDR3 nucleotides are TGCGCCAGCAGCCAAGAACTAGCGGGAGGCCTCCAGGAGCAGTTCTTC. It yields the protein CASSQELAGGLQEQFF.

The table lists this clonotype with a few counts. CDR3 region: CASSDQDYEQYF. The CDR3 coding sequence is TGTGCCAGCAGTGATCAGGACTACGAGCAGTACTTC. The chain joins TRBV2 to TRBJ2-5; D gene uncertain. Gene TRBJ2-7 matches the end of the DNA better, so the J call may be wrong. This CDR3 has 12 residues. The germline V gene encodes CDR1 SNHLY and CDR2 FYNNEI.

This clonotype came up a few times. The CDR3 is CSAGKSTLAKNIQYF. The CDR3 bases are TGCAGTGCTGGCAAATCTACACTAGCCAAAAACATTCAGTACTTC. V gene TRBV20-1 combines with J gene TRBJ2-4; no reliable D call. The CDR3 extends over 15 amino acids. Germline V CDR1 and CDR2: DFQATT, SNEGSKA (reference sequence). Trimming cost V 5 bases and J 0 bases, with 14 bases left between them.

This clonotype was recorded many times. Here the CDR3 reads CASTMTGIYGGYTF. The CDR3 DNA follows: TGTGCCAGTACTATGACAGGGATCTACGGTGGCTACACCTTC. The V and J genes are TRBV3-1 and TRBJ1-2, with 7 bases matching TRBD1. The CDR3 is 14 amino acids. The V gene end was trimmed by 9 bases and the J gene end by 7 bases; junction bases not matched to a gene: 14. Germline loops: CDR1 LGHDT, CDR2 YNNKEL (reference sequence).

This chain uses TRBV20-1 with TRBJ2-7, with D hard to call. The DNA end is a closer match to TRBJ2-5, so the J assignment may be wrong. CDR3 length: 11 amino acids. Germline V CDR1 and CDR2: DFQATT, SNEGSKA (reference sequence). CDR3 sequence reads: CSATHKETQYF. Here the CDR3 DNA reads TGCAGTGCCACCCATAAAGAGACCCAGTACTTC.

The chain links TRBV28 to TRBJ1-3; tentative D call: TRBD1 (6 bases). CDR1 is MDHEN and CDR2 is SYDVKM in the germline V gene. V was trimmed by 4 bases and J by 0 bases, leaving 16 bases between them. The CDR3 has 17 amino acids. As DNA, the CDR3 is TGTGCCAGCAGTTCCGGGACATACTCCTTCTCTGGAAACACCATATATTTT. Its protein product is CASSSGTYSFSGNTIYF.

The chain recombines TRBV6-2 or TRBV6-3 with TRBJ2-3; D not resolved. Trimming shortened V by 5 bases and J by 1 base, and 16 bases separated the two germline ends. Germline V gene data show CDR1 as MNHEY and CDR2 as SVGEGT. This CDR3 is 16 amino acids long. The CDR3 here is CASSPGSRSGTDTQYF. The CDR3 coding sequence is TGTGCCAGCAGTCCCGGCAGCCGTAGTGGCACAGATACGCAGTATTTT.

This clonotype was observed a handful of times. The chain employs TRBV7-4 and TRBJ2-1; 10 nucleotides match TRBD2. The trim removed 5 bases at V and 4 bases at J, leaving 5 bases unmatched. Germline values: CDR1 SGHVT, CDR2 SQSDAQ. The CDR3 extends over 15 amino acids. In nucleotides, the CDR3 is TGTGCCAGCAGCACGGTACTAGCGGGGTACAATGAGCAGTTCTTC. Its protein is CASSTVLAGYNEQFF.

Here the CDR3 DNA reads TGTGCCAGCTGGCAGGGACGTCCGGCTGAAGCTTTCTTT. Translation: CASWQGRPAEAFF. This rearrangement joins TRBV7-2 to TRBJ1-1; weak D call: TRBD1 (5 bases). The length of the CDR3 is 13 residues. Germline V gene sequence: CDR1 SGHTA, CDR2 FQGNSA. Trimming took off 8 bases at V and 6 bases at J, with 16 bases between the two ends.

The genes are TRBV20-1 and TRBJ2-1, with 7 bases matching TRBD2. This CDR3 is 14 amino acids long. V lost 6 bases to trimming and J lost 5 bases; unmatched junction nucleotides: 10. Germline CDR1 reads DFQATT; CDR2 reads SNEGSKA (reference sequence). The CDR3: CSATNPGTNNEQFF. The CDR3 nucleotides read TGCAGTGCGACTAACCCCGGGACTAACAATGAGCAGTTCTTC.

This clonotype was recorded a few times. Written as DNA, the CDR3 is TGTGCCAGCAGTTTATTTCGGGGCGAGCAGTACTTC. Amino acid sequence: CASSLFRGEQYF. The V and J genes are TRBV27 and TRBJ2-5; possible D gene TRBD2, 5 bases. The last part of the DNA fits TRBJ2-7 better; the J call may be wrong. This CDR3 has 12 residues. CDR1 and CDR2 from the germline V gene are MNHEY and SMNVEV (reference sequence).

The chain is built from TRBV20-1 and TRBJ1-1; 7 positions match TRBD1. V lost 2 bases, J lost 5 bases, and 8 bases stayed unmatched. The germline V gene has CDR1 DFQATT and CDR2 SNEGSKA (reference sequence). The CDR3 contains 14 residues. CDR3: CSARTRRGRTEAFF. For the CDR3, the DNA is TGCAGTGCTAGAACTAGAAGGGGGCGGACTGAAGCTTTCTTT.

This CDR3 reads CASSESGRAPKQFF. For the CDR3, the DNA is TGTGCCAGCAGTGAAAGCGGGAGGGCTCCTAAGCAGTTCTTC. V gene TRBV6-1 combines with J gene TRBJ2-1; 10 nucleotides match TRBD2. This CDR3 spans 14 amino acids. Unmatched junction bases numbered 6, after V lost 2 bases and J lost 11 bases. Germline CDR1 and CDR2: MNHNS and SASEGT.

V and J are TRBV2 and TRBJ2-5; D possibly matches TRBD1 or TRBD2 (5 bases each). The DNA end lines up better with TRBJ2-7; the J call may be wrong. Germline V gives CDR1 SNHLY, CDR2 FYNNEI. This CDR3 has 13 amino acids. CDR3 sequence reads: CASKVLGGYEQYF. The DNA of the CDR3 is TGTGCCAGCAAGGTTCTTGGGGGCTACGAGCAGTACTTC.

The chain has TRBV13 and TRBJ2-4; TRBD2 matches at 7 bases. The J call may be incorrect, as the DNA end agrees better with TRBJ2-7. The CDR3 covers 16 residues. CDR1 and CDR2 (germline): PRHDT, FYEKMQ (reference sequence). The CDR3 region is CASSFRGASGIYEQYF. The CDR3 coding sequence is TGTGCCAGCAGCTTTAGAGGCGCTAGCGGAATCTACGAGCAGTACTTC.

This clonotype was seen a single time. The genes are TRBV7-9 and TRBJ2-1, with 8 bases fitting TRBD2. The germline V gene encodes CDR1 SEHNR and CDR2 FQNEAQ (reference sequence). The V gene end was trimmed by 0 bases and the J gene end by 9 bases; junction bases not matched to a gene: 13. The CDR3 length is 17 residues. The DNA of the CDR3 is TGTGCCAGCAGCTTAGCACCGTTCGGGAGGGCCTACGGTGAGCAGTTCTTC. Its protein is CASSLAPFGRAYGEQFF. The whole variable domain, remainder taken from reference TRBV7-9 and TRBJ2-1, is DTGVSQNPRHKITKRGQNVTFRCDPISEHNRLYWYRQTLGQGPEFLTYFQNEAQLEKSRLLSDRFSAERPKGSFSTLEIQRTEQGDSAMYLCASSLAPFGRAYGEQFFGPGTRLTVL.

This clonotype was seen a few times. The chain combines TRBV6-5 with TRBJ2-5; perhaps TRBD2 as D (6 bases). Trimming left V 0 bases short and J 5 bases short, with 10 bases between. The CDR3 loop spans 14 amino acids. Germline V lookup: CDR1 MNHEY, CDR2 SVGAGI. The CDR3 reads CASSYSTRSETQYF. The CDR3 nucleotides are TGTGCCAGCAGTTACTCGACTAGGTCGGAGACCCAGTACTTC.

The genes are TRBV12-3 or TRBV12-4 and TRBJ2-2; 10 bases fit TRBD2. This CDR3 is built from 15 residues. The J segment lost 1 base and the V segment lost 5 bases, leaving 1 base of the junction unmatched. The CDR3 spells CASSTSGVNTGELFF. The CDR3 bases are TGTGCCAGCAGTACTAGCGGGGTGAACACCGGGGAGCTGTTTTTT.

The chain couples TRBV7-2 to TRBJ2-3, with 13 nucleotides matching TRBD2. Per the germline V gene, CDR1 is SGHTA and CDR2 is FQGNSA. J lost 2 bases, V lost 5 bases, and 4 bases had no gene match. The CDR3 length is 16 residues. The CDR3 nucleotides are TGTGCCAGCAGCCGACTAGCGGGGGGATTCACAGATACGCAGTATTTT. Translation gives CASSRLAGGFTDTQYF.

This chain uses TRBV27 with TRBJ1-2; D unclear. This CDR3 is built from 13 residues. Germline CDR1 MNHEY, CDR2 SMNVEV (reference sequence). Trimming left V 6 bases short and J 6 bases short, with 14 bases between. DNA of the CDR3: TGTGCCAGCAGCTTAGTCGGCTCACATGGCTACACCTTC. It translates to CASSLVGSHGYTF.

The sample holds a few counts of this clonotype. In DNA, the CDR3 is TGTGCCAGCAGTTCCTTCGGGGACAGGGACTATGGCTACACCTTC. Protein sequence: CASSSFGDRDYGYTF. The rearrangement joins TRBV27 to TRBJ1-2, with TRBD1 matching 9 bases. Losses at the gene ends were 4 bases for V and 3 bases for J; bases not matched to a gene: 6. CDR1 and CDR2 (germline): MNHEY, SMNVEV (reference sequence). CDR3 length: 15 amino acids.

V usage is TRBV28 and J usage is TRBJ2-3, with 10 bases fitting TRBD2. Trimming removed 4 bases from V and 5 bases from J; junction bases left unmatched: 6. Germline V lookup: CDR1 MDHEN, CDR2 SYDVKM. The CDR3 totals 15 residues. CDR3 nucleotides: TGTGCCAGCAGTTCCCCAGCGGGAGGGGGAGATACGCAGTATTTT. Its protein is CASSSPAGGGDTQYF.

The chain uses TRBV29-1 and TRBJ2-5; 14 bases align to TRBD2. The CDR3 extends over 18 amino acids. The germline gives CDR1 SQVTM, CDR2 ANQGSEA. The trim removed 1 base at V and 0 bases at J, leaving 7 bases unmatched. The CDR3 DNA reads TGCAGCGTTGAAGGCCCGGGACTAGCGGGAGCGAACCAAGAGACCCAGTACTTC. It yields the protein CSVEGPGLAGANQETQYF. Filled out from reference TRBV29-1 and TRBJ2-5, the complete variable domain reads SAVISQKPSRDICQRGTSLTIQCQVDSQVTMMFWYRQQPGQSLTLIATANQGSEATYESGFVIDKFPISRPNLTFSTLTVSNMSPEDSSIYLCSVEGPGLAGANQETQYFGPGTRLLVL.

V gene TRBV21-1 combines with J gene TRBJ2-1; the table gives TRBD2 as D, unverified against the DNA. TRBV21-1 is shown as a pseudogene. The CDR3 loop spans 21 amino acids. CDR3 nucleotides: TGTGCCAGCAGCAAACGTCCCTTTGGGGCCCAGCGGGGGAGCTCCTACAATGAGCAGTTCTTC. Protein: CASSKRPFGAQRGSSYNEQFF.

Details on this clonotype: A read error may account for a junction end that differs from germline. The chain uses TRBV5-6 and TRBJ2-4, with D perhaps TRBD2 (5 bases). Germline loops: CDR1 SGHDT, CDR2 YYEEEE. This CDR3 has 16 amino acids. CDR3 nucleotides: TGTGCCAGCAGCTTGGGAGCGGAGTTAGCCAAAAACACTCAGTACTTC. This codes for CASSLGAELAKNTQYF.

This clonotype was detected only a few times. The J gene is TRBJ2-7, the V gene TRBV29-1, with D perhaps matching TRBD1 (6 bases). Germline V lookup: CDR1 SQVTM, CDR2 ANQGSEA. The CDR3 totals 16 residues. Trimming left V 1 base short and J 7 bases short, with 23 bases between. The CDR3 loop is CSVEGEVQGAYNEQYF. CDR3 nucleotide sequence: TGCAGCGTTGAAGGAGAGGTACAGGGCGCCTACAATGAGCAGTACTTC.

This clonotype was found a few times. The CDR3 region has the DNA TGTGCCAGCAGCCCTACACCGGGACTAGCTACCACCGGGGAGCTGTTTTTT. Protein product: CASSPTPGLATTGELFF. The chain recombines TRBV14 with TRBJ2-2; 9 bases map to TRBD2. V dropped 4 bases and J dropped 4; count of bases not matched to a gene: 10. This CDR3 is 17 amino acids long. Looked up from germline, CDR1 is SGHDN and CDR2 is FVKESK.

In nucleotides, the CDR3 is TGTGCCAGCAGTTTCAGGTGGAATGAGCAGTTCTTC. This gives the protein CASSFRWNEQFF. The chain has TRBV27 and TRBJ2-1; the D is unclear. The CDR3 consists of 12 residues. Looked up from germline, CDR1 is MNHEY and CDR2 is SMNVEV (reference sequence). The V and J ends lost 3 bases and 7 bases respectively, with 7 bases between them.